Listed below are T cell receptor beta chains from one sample, sequenced in a study of early T cells in non-severe SARS-CoV-2 infection. Each CDR3 protein is one row after TCRdb ran MiXCR on the 5' RACE reads. The table shows approximately 97,000 distinct CDR3 sequences, with approximately 10% occurring only once. Source: whole blood, taken at baseline. Receptors were obtained from an adult who was a healthcare worker with PCR-confirmed SARS-CoV-2 infection or an uninfected control (not recorded which). Both conserved end residues are part of each CDR3. D genes are given only for firm matches. The listing skips clone size in some rows; elsewhere it reads once, few, many or a size class.

j_call clone_size v_call d_call cdr3_nt cdr3_aa
TRBJ2-7 few TRBV21-1 . TGTGCCAGCAGCAACGTCCCGGGACTAGCGGGGGGCCTATACTACGAGCAGTACTTC CASSNVPGLAGGLYYEQYF
TRBJ1-6 many TRBV4-2 . TGTGCCAGCAGCCAACTTTACAGCGAGGGTCCTCATTCACCCCTCCACTTT CASSQLYSEGPHSPLHF
TRBJ2-5 many TRBV6-5 . TGTGCCAGCAGCCTTTACAACCAACAGGGTCAGACCCAGTACTTC CASSLYNQQGQTQYF
TRBJ1-5 . TRBV10-3 . TGTGCCATCAACGGACCCGGAGGCAGGCATTTT CAINGPGGRHF
TRBJ2-1 . TRBV29-1 TRBD2 TGCAGCGTTGAAGAAGGTAGCGGGAAAACCCCCTACAATGAGCAGTTCTTC CSVEEGSGKTPYNEQFF
TRBJ2-5 many TRBV5-4 TRBD1 TGTGCCAGCAGCTCGAGAGACAGGGGGGGAGAGACCCAGTACTTC CASSSRDRGGETQYF
TRBJ1-5 . TRBV18 . TGTGCCAGCTCACCTGTCTCAGTAGGGGGAGGGCAGCCCCAGCATTTT CASSPVSVGGGQPQHF
TRBJ2-3 few TRBV4-1 . TGCGCCAGCAGCCAAGATAGGGATACGCAGTATTTT CASSQDRDTQYF
TRBJ2-7 few TRBV20-1 TRBD1 TGCAGTGCTAGAGATTATGCTCCCGGGACAGGGACTCCCCTTTCCTACTACGAGCAGTACTTC CSARDYAPGTGTPLSYYEQYF
TRBJ1-2 many TRBV7-8 . TGTGCCAGCAGCTTAGCGGGGGCAGGCCTTAACTATGGCTACACCTTC CASSLAGAGLNYGYTF
TRBJ2-7 many TRBV20-1 TRBD2 TGCAGTGCTATTCCCGGGACTAGCGTACTGTACGAGCAGTACTTC CSAIPGTSVLYEQYF
TRBJ1-2 . TRBV18 . TGTGCCAGCTCACCAGAACTACAGAGCTTTTATGGCTACACCTTC CASSPELQSFYGYTF
TRBJ2-3 . TRBV7-8 TRBD2 TGTGCCAGCAGGCCCCGGGGGGACACAGATACGCAGTATTTT CASRPRGDTDTQYF
TRBJ1-2 . TRBV21-1 . TGTGCCAGCAGCAAACTGAGCTACACCTTC CASSKLSYTF
TRBJ2-2 . TRBV4-3 TRBD2 TGCGCCAGCAGCCAAGTTGCGGGGGGAGCCGGGGAGCTGTTTTTT CASSQVAGGAGELFF
TRBJ2-7 many TRBV7-2 . TGTGCCAGCAGCTTAGCCCAGAAGGCCTACGAGCAGTACTTC CASSLAQKAYEQYF
TRBJ2-1 . TRBV30 . TGTGCCTGGAGTGGAGGCGGGGATTACAATGAGCAGTTCTTC CAWSGGGDYNEQFF
TRBJ2-3 few TRBV5-4 . TGTGCCAGCAGCTTCGGGGCCGTTCTGCCTACAGATACGCAGTATTTT CASSFGAVLPTDTQYF
TRBJ2-7 . TRBV30 . TGTGCCTGCAACCGGGCCCCACTGGGGGCGGTCACCTCCTACGAGCAGTACTTC CACNRAPLGAVTSYEQYF
TRBJ2-1 few TRBV11-2 . TGTGCCAGCAGCTTGGGCAGGGAGCAGTTCTTC CASSLGREQFF
TRBJ2-7 many TRBV11-2 . TGTGCCAGCAGCTCCACGGGACTTAAAGACTACGAGCAGTACTTC CASSSTGLKDYEQYF
TRBJ2-2 few TRBV6-1 TRBD1 TGTGCCAGCAGTGAATCCGGGACAGGGTACACCGGGGAGCTGTTTTTT CASSESGTGYTGELFF
TRBJ2-2 few TRBV20-1 . TGCAGTGCACCGAACACCGGGGAGCTGTTTTTT CSAPNTGELFF
TRBJ2-1 . TRBV5-1 TRBD2 TGCGCCAGCAGCTTGGTCGGGAGGTCCTACAATGAGCAGTTCTTC CASSLVGRSYNEQFF
TRBJ2-3 many TRBV20-1 . TGCAGTGCCCCCCTCACAGATACGCAGTATTTT CSAPLTDTQYF
TRBJ2-3 many TRBV24-1 . TGTGCCACCCATCAATTGATACCCGCGGGAGATACGCAGTATTTT CATHQLIPAGDTQYF
TRBJ2-6 many TRBV7-8 TRBD1 TGTGCCAGCAGCTCGGGACAGGGGGCAATTGGGGCCAACGTCCTGACTTTC CASSSGQGAIGANVLTF
TRBJ2-1 few TRBV20-1 . TGCAGTGCTAGAGGCTCCGCTAGCGAGACCTACAATGAGCAGTTCTTC CSARGSASETYNEQFF
TRBJ1-2 few TRBV29-1 . TGCAGCGTTGGGGACGCCGACTATGGCTACACCTTC CSVGDADYGYTF
TRBJ2-5 . TRBV29-1 . TGCAGCGTTGTTGATAGATTAGAGACCCAGTACTTC CSVVDRLETQYF
TRBJ2-3 . TRBV20-1 . TGCAGTGCTAGAGTGTCTCATGATACGCAGTATTTT CSARVSHDTQYF
TRBJ2-2 few TRBV2 . TGTGCCAGCACGGACGGGAACACCGGGGAGCTGTTTTTT CASTDGNTGELFF
TRBJ2-5 few TRBV7-9 . TGTGCCAGCAGCCAGTATGGGGAAGAGACCCAGTACTTC CASSQYGEETQYF
TRBJ2-5 few TRBV7-8 . TGTGCCAGCAGCTTAGTCAGCAAAGAGACCCAGTACTTC CASSLVSKETQYF
TRBJ2-1 once TRBV10-3 . TGTGCCATCATGAAGGGGGAAGACAATGAGCAGTTCTTC CAIMKGEDNEQFF
TRBJ1-3 many TRBV20-1 TRBD1 TGCAGTGCTAGTCCGGGACAGGGGGCGATAGGAAACACCATATATTTT CSASPGQGAIGNTIYF
TRBJ2-5 few TRBV6-2/TRBV6-3 TRBD1 TGTGCCAGCTGGACAGGGGTGGAGACCCAGTACTTC CASWTGVETQYF
TRBJ2-2 few TRBV19 TRBD2 TGTGCCAGTAGTATCCTAGCGGGGAACACCGGGGAGCTGTTTTTT CASSILAGNTGELFF
TRBJ2-1 . TRBV28 . TGTGCCAGCAGTACCCCGGGTAGCGGAGGGTACAATGAGCAGTTCTTC CASSTPGSGGYNEQFF
TRBJ2-5 many TRBV5-4 . TGTGCCAGCACCCGACAGGACCAAGAGACCCAGTACTTC CASTRQDQETQYF
TRBJ1-2 . TRBV6-5 TRBD1 TGTGCCAGCAAAGGGACAGCCGACTATGGCTACACCTTC CASKGTADYGYTF
TRBJ2-3 many TRBV20-1 . TGCAGTGCTCAAGCTCAAGGCACGACAGATACGCAGTATTTT CSAQAQGTTDTQYF
TRBJ2-3 . TRBV20-1 TRBD2 TGCAGTGTTTATAGCGGGGGGGCCGTAGATACGCAGTATTTT CSVYSGGAVDTQYF